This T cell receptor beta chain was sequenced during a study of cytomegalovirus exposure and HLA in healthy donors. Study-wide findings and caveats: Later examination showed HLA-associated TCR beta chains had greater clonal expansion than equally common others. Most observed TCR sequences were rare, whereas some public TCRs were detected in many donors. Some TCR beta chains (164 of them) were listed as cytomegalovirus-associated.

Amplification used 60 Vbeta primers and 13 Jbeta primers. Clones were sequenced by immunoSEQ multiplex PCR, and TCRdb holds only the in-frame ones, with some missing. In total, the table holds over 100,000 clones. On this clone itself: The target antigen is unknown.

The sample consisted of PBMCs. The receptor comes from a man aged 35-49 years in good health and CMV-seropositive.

The CDR3 DNA sequence: TGTGCCAGCAGCCCTTCCGGGACAGGGTATTGGGAGCAGTACTTC. This sequence encodes CASSPSGTGYWEQYF. V usage is TRBV13 and J usage is TRBJ2-7; 9 nucleotides line up with TRBD1. From germline, CDR1 is PRHDT and CDR2 FYEKMQ (reference sequence). The CDR3 spans 15 residues. V was clipped by 5 bases and J by 7 bases; unmatched bases: 12.